A selection of T cell receptor beta chains follows, all from one sample in a study of cytomegalovirus exposure and HLA in healthy donors. Data came from immunoSEQ multiplex PCR; TCRdb stores just in-frame clones and leaves some out. Found here are about 210,000 clones; the top ten clones hold approximately 1%. Sequenced material: PBMCs. These receptors came from a woman aged 30 to 39 in good health and CMV-seropositive. Both conserved end residues are part of each CDR3. The D gene is left open where the match is weak.

D	V	J	DNA	CDR3
TRBD2	TRBV6-6	TRBJ2-7	TGTGCCAGCAGTTTTGCCGGGACTAGCGAATCCTACGAGCAGTACTTC	CASSFAGTSESYEQYF
TRBD2	TRBV29-1	TRBJ2-3	TGCAGCGTTGATGGGACTAGCGGGAGAACAGATACGCAGTATTTT	CSVDGTSGRTDTQYF
TRBD1	TRBV6-5	TRBJ1-2	TGTGCCAGCAGTTACTGGCAGGGGGGCAACTATGGCTACACCTTC	CASSYWQGGNYGYTF
TRBD1	TRBV19	TRBJ1-5	TGTGCAGCAGGGGGGCAGGGAGATCAGCCCCAGCATTTT	CAAGGQGDQPQHF
TRBD1	TRBV7-8	TRBJ2-7	TGTGCCAGCAGCACCCGGACAGGGGGATACTACGAGCAGTACTTC	CASSTRTGGYYEQYF
-	TRBV19	TRBJ2-1	TGTGCCAGTAGTTCAAGCTCCACTAGCAATGAGCAGTTCTTC	CASSSSSTSNEQFF
TRBD1	TRBV18	TRBJ1-5	TGTGCCAGCTCACCCCAGGGGGATCAGCCCCAGCATTTT	CASSPQGDQPQHF
-	TRBV15	TRBJ2-7	TGTGCCACCAGCAGAGGCAGGGGCTTATCCTACGAGCAGTACTTC	CATSRGRGLSYEQYF
-	TRBV19	TRBJ2-6	TGTGCCAGTAGCACCCGGGAGCCCTCTGGGGCCAACGTCCTGACTTTC	CASSTREPSGANVLTF
TRBD1	TRBV7-8	TRBJ1-3	TGTGCCAGCAGCTTAGTTGTGACAGGGCCTGGAAACACCATATATTTT	CASSLVVTGPGNTIYF
TRBD1	TRBV7-9	TRBJ1-2	TGTGCCAGCAGTTTCATCGGGACAGCAGGCTACACCTTC	CASSFIGTAGYTF
TRBD1	TRBV11-2	TRBJ2-2	TGTGCCAGCAGCCTTACCCGGACAGGGGGCGCTCCCGGGGAGCTGTTTTTT	CASSLTRTGGAPGELFF
TRBD1	TRBV5-6	TRBJ2-3	TGTGCCAGCAGCTTGAGGACAGGGTGGACAGATACGCAGTATTTT	CASSLRTGWTDTQYF
-	TRBV13	TRBJ1-1	TGTGCCAGCAGCCCCACATCACATTACGCTGAAGCTTTCTTT	CASSPTSHYAEAFF
TRBD2	TRBV7-8	TRBJ2-3	TGTGCCAGCAGCTTGGGGGGGAACTCAGATACGCAGTATTTT	CASSLGGNSDTQYF
-	TRBV21-1	TRBJ2-5	TGTGCCAGCAGCCTCCCGGGTACCGTCCAAGAGACCCAGTACTTC	CASSLPGTVQETQYF
-	TRBV7-2	TRBJ1-5	TGTGCCAGCAGCCCCCTAAGGGGGAGCAATCAGCCCCAGCATTTT	CASSPLRGSNQPQHF
TRBD2	TRBV4-3	TRBJ2-7	TGCGCCAGCAGCCAGGTTGGGACTAGCGGCTACGAGCAGTACTTC	CASSQVGTSGYEQYF
TRBD2	TRBV5-1	TRBJ2-5	TGCGCCAGCAGCCCCGATAGCGGGAAGGAGACCCAGTACTTC	CASSPDSGKETQYF
-	TRBV5-6	TRBJ1-4	TGTGCCAGCAGCTCAATTAGGGGGATATGGGATGAAAAACTGTTTTTT	CASSSIRGIWDEKLFF
TRBD1	TRBV15	TRBJ1-2	TGTGCCACCAGCAGAGATATGACAGGGGGTGGCTACACCTTC	CATSRDMTGGGYTF
TRBD1	TRBV7-7	TRBJ2-2	TGTGCCAGCAGCGCCGGGACAGGGGCCCCCGGGGAGCTGTTTTTT	CASSAGTGAPGELFF
-	TRBV5-1	TRBJ2-1	TGCGCCAGCAGCTTGTCGGGGGTCTACAATGAGCAGTTCTTC	CASSLSGVYNEQFF
TRBD1	TRBV18	TRBJ2-2	TGTGCCAGCTCCTTGACGGACAGGGGGCTCACGAACACCGGGGAGCTGTTTTTT	CASSLTDRGLTNTGELFF
TRBD1	TRBV19	TRBJ1-4	TGTGCCAGTGGAGAGACAGGGGGCGTTGAAAAACTGTTTTTT	CASGETGGVEKLFF
-	TRBV6-5	TRBJ2-1	TGTGCCAGCGGGCCGGACGACAGCGATGAGCAGTTCTTC	CASGPDDSDEQFF
TRBD1	TRBV5-1	TRBJ1-2	TGCGCCAGCAGCTCCGCTGGACAGGGGGCGACTGGCTACACCTTC	CASSSAGQGATGYTF
-	TRBV11-1	TRBJ1-1	TGTGCCAGCAGCGCTTTTCAGGGGAACACTGAAGCTTTCTTT	CASSAFQGNTEAFF
-	TRBV5-1	TRBJ2-6	TGCGCCAGCAGCGTCCCGGGATCCGGGGCCAACGTCCTGACTTTC	CASSVPGSGANVLTF